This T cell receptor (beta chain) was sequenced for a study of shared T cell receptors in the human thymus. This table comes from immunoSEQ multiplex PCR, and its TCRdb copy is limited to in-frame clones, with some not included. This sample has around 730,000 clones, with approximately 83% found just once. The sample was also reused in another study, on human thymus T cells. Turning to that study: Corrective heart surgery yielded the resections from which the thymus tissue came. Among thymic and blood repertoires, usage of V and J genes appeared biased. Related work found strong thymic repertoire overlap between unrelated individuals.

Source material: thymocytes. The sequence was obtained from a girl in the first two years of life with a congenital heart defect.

CDR3 loop: CASSPQDRANYGYTF. The CDR3 nucleotides are TGTGCCAGCAGCCCCCAGGACAGAGCTAACTATGGCTACACCTTC. The rearrangement joins TRBV13 to TRBJ1-2, with TRBD1 as a possible D gene (6 bases). Trimming removed 5 bases from V and 0 bases from J, with 13 bases in between. The CDR3 spans 15 residues. Germline values: CDR1 PRHDT, CDR2 FYEKMQ (reference sequence).